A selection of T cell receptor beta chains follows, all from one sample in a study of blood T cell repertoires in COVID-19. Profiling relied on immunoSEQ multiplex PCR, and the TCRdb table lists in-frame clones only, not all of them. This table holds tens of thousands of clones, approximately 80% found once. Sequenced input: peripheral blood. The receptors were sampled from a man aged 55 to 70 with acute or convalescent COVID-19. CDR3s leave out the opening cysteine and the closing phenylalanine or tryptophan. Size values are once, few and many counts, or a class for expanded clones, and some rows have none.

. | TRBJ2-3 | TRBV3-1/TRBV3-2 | ASSQGTGPDTQY
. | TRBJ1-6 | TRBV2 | ASRERTGFFSPLH
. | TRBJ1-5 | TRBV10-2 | ASSETGVGGASNQPQH
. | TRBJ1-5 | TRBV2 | ASSKMGTGNQPQH
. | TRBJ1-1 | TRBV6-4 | ASSERGNTEAF
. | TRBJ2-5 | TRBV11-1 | ASRDRGGKETQY
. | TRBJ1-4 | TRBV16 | ASSLRTGINEKLF
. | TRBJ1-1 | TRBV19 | ASSLQGHLNTEAF
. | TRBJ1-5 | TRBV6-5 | ASSWDSSNQPQH
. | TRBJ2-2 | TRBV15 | ATSTNRVTGELF
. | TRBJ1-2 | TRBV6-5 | ASSARAGQGGYT
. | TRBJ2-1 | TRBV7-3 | ASSPGTASNEQF
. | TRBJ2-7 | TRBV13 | ASSFSGEPYEQY
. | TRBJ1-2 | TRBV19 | ASSSQGSYGYT
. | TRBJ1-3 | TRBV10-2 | ASSLGQGRRADGNTIY
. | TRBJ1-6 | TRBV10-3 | AISLGQNNSPLH
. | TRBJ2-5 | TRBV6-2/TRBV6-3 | ASSNNRVAETQY
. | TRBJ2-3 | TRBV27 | ASSLFGGRTQDTQY
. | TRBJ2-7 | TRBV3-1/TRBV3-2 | ASSQTSGSSYEQY
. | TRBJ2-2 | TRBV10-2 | ASSPTANTGELF
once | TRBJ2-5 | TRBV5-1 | ASSLELAGPQETQY
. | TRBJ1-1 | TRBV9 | ASSAGEGRNTEAF
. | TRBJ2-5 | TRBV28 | ASRRLAGGQETQY
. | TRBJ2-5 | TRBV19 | ASRDRVGETQY
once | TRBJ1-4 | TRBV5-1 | ASSLAGGTNEKLF
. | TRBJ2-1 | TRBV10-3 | AISELLAGQEF
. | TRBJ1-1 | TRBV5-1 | ASSLAGENTEAF
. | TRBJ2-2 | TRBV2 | ASSRDRGAGELF
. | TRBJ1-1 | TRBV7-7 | ASSLQEDTEAF
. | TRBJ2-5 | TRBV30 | AWSALETQY
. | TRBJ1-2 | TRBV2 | ASRSQGTNYGYT
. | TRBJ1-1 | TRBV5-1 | ASSLIGGGGGSTEAF
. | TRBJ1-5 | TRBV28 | ASRPTGVSPNQPQH
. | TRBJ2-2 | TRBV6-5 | ASSTSEGVGGELF
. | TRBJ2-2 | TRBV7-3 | ASSLTPSGGRELF
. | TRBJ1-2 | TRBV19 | ASSIWDRVDYGYT
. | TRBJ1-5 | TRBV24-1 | ATSGSVQQGPGQPQH
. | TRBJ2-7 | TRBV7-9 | ASSYWTGGTYEQY
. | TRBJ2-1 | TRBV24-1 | ATDPGTGVNEQF
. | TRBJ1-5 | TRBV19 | ASSMVTGIKNQPQH
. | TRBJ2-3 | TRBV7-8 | ASSWTSGGRDTQY
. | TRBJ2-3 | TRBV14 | ASSQDRGDTQY
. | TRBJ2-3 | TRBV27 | ASKRGATDTQY
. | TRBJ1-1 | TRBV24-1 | ATSEGGGGTEAF
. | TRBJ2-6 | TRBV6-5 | ASRRDGSGANVLT
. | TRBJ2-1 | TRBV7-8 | ASSLVAGDNNEQF
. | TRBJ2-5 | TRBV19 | ASSSYGEETQY
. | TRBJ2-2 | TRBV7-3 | ASSWNRGLTGELF
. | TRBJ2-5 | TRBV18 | ASSNGGRETQY
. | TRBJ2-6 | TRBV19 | ASSIRAGANVLT
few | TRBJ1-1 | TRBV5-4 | ASSPARGGGGTEAF